This T cell receptor beta chain came from a study of identical twins. MiXCR, run by TCRdb on the 5' RACE reads, gives a single entry per CDR3 protein. The table shows some 270,000 distinct CDR3 sequences, with about 8.5% occurring only once. At least ten counts were recorded for this clonotype. Its antigen is still unknown. Study observations and caveats: Some out-of-frame alpha sequences were shared by twins, and these showed excess low generation probability. Clonotypes of the beta chain that were abundant in cord blood carried fewer insertions (memory repertoires showed none).

The V and J ends lost 6 bases and 4 bases respectively, with 11 bases between them. The CDR3 runs 13 residues. The same data also contributed to another study, on yellow fever vaccine responses in identical twins.

The sample was CD8+ T cells sorted from blood. The V gene is TRBV12-3 or TRBV12-4, the J gene TRBJ2-3, with D possibly being TRBD2 (5 bases). This TCR derives from a woman younger than 35 in good health. The CDR3, as DNA: TGTGCCAGCAGCCCCCCGGAGGCAGATACGCAGTATTTT. Its protein product is CASSPPEADTQYF.